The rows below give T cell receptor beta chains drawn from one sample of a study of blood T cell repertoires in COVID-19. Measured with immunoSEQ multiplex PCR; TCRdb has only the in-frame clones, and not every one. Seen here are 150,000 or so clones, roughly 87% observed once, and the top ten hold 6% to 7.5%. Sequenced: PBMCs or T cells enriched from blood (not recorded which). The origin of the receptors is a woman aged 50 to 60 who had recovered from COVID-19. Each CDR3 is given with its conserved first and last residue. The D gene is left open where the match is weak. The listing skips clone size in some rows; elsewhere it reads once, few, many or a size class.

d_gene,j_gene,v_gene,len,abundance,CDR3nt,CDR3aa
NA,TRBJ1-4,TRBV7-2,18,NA,TGTGCCAGCAGCTTCCCGGGACATCACTTTGCAACTAATGAAAAACTGTTTTTT,CASSFPGHHFATNEKLFF
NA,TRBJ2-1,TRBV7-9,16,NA,TGTGCCAGCAGCTCTCTCTCCAACTCTGCGTCCGATGAGCAGTTCTTC,CASSSLSNSASDEQFF
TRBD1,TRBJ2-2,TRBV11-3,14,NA,TGTGCCAGCAGCACAAGGACAGGAACCGGGGAGCTGTTTTTT,CASSTRTGTGELFF
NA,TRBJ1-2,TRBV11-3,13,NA,TGTGCCAGCAGCTTAGGACAGGCCTATGGCTACACCTTC,CASSLGQAYGYTF
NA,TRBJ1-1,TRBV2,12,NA,TGTGCCAGCAGCACAGATTACACTGAAGCTTTCTTT,CASSTDYTEAFF
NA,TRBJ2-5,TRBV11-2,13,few,TGTGCCAGCAGCTTAGGCCTAGAAGAGACCCAGTACTTC,CASSLGLEETQYF
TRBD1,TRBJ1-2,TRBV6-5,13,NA,TGTGCCAGCAGGCTAACAGGGGGGGGTGGCTACACCTTC,CASRLTGGGGYTF
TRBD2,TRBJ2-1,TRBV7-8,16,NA,TGTGCCAGCAGATTAGAGGGACTAGCGGGATACAATGAGCAGTTCTTC,CASRLEGLAGYNEQFF
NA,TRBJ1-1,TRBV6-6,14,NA,TGTGCCAGCACCAAGGGAGGGGGAGTAACTGAAGCTTTCTTT,CASTKGGGVTEAFF
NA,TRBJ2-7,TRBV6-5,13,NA,TGTGCCAGCAGAATAGGGCTGGGAGACGAGCAGTACTTC,CASRIGLGDEQYF
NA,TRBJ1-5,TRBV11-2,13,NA,TGTGCCAGCAGCTTAGCAGATTATCAGCCCCAGCATTTT,CASSLADYQPQHF
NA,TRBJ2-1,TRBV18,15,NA,TGTGCCAGCTCAGCGTTTTTACTAGGCGAAGATGAGCAGTTCTTC,CASSAFLLGEDEQFF
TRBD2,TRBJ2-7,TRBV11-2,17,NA,TGTGCCAGCAGCTTAGGCAGGACTAGCGGGGGTCATTACGAGCAGTACTTC,CASSLGRTSGGHYEQYF
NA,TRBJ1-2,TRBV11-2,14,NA,TGTGCCAGCAGCCGAAGCAGGGAAAAGGGCGGCTACACCTTC,CASSRSREKGGYTF
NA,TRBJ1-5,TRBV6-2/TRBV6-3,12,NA,TGTGCCAGCAGTTTCCCTAATCAGCCCCAGCATTTT,CASSFPNQPQHF
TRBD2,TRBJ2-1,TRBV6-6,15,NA,TGTGCCAGCAGCGACCAGGCTAGCGGCTACAATGAGCAGTTCTTC,CASSDQASGYNEQFF
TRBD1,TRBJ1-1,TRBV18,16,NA,TGTGCCAGCTCTCATTATCCGGGACAGGGGAACACTGAAGCTTTCTTT,CASSHYPGQGNTEAFF
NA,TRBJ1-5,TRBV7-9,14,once,TGTGCCAGCAGTTATTCAGGGGTCAATCAGCCCCAGCATTTT,CASSYSGVNQPQHF
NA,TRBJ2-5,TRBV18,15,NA,TGTGCCAGCTCACCAGGCCTGAGGGTCCAAGAGACCCAGTACTTC,CASSPGLRVQETQYF
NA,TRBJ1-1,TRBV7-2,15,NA,TGTGCCAGCAGTTTCGGAGGGAAGGGGAACACTGAAGCTTTCTTT,CASSFGGKGNTEAFF
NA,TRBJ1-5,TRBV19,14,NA,TGTGCCACCTCTGAACAAATTAGCAATCAGCCCCAGCATTTT,CATSEQISNQPQHF
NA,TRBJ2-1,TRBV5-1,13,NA,TGCGCCAGCAGCTTGTCAGGGGACAATGAGCAGTTCTTC,CASSLSGDNEQFF
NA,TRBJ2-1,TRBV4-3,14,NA,TGCGCCAGCAGCCAAGAGGCAGGGGCCTATGAGCAGTTCTTC,CASSQEAGAYEQFF
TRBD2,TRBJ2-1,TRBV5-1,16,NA,TGCGCCAGCAGCTTGCGGGTAGCGGGAGGGTCCAATGAGCAGTTCTTC,CASSLRVAGGSNEQFF
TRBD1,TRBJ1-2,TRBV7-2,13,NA,TGTGCCAGCAGCTTGGGACAGCTCTATGGCTACACCTTC,CASSLGQLYGYTF
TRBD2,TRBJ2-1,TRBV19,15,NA,TGTGCCGCGAGCCGAGCGGGAGTGACCTACAATGAGCAGTTCTTC,CAASRAGVTYNEQFF
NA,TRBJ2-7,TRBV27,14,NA,TGTGCCAGCACGAGGACTCGAAGCTCCTACGAGCAGTACTTC,CASTRTRSSYEQYF
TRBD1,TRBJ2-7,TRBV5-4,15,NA,TGTGCCAGCAGGCGGACAGGGAGTAACTCCTACGAGCAGTACTTC,CASRRTGSNSYEQYF
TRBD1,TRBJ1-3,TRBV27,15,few,TGTGCCAGCAGTCTCCAAACAGGGGGTGGAAACACCATATATTTT,CASSLQTGGGNTIYF
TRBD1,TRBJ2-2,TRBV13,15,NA,TGTGCCAGCAGTACGGGGCAGGGGGTGCGCGGGGAGCTGTTTTTT,CASSTGQGVRGELFF
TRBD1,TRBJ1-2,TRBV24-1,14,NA,TGTGCCACCAGTGATTATGACAGGGGTTATGGCTACACCTTC,CATSDYDRGYGYTF
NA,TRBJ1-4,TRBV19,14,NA,TGTGCCAGTAATTCACAGGGAAAACAGGAAAAACTGTTTTTT,CASNSQGKQEKLFF
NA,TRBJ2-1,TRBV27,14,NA,TGTGCCATAAGGGGGAGACCTAACTACAATGAGCAGTTCTTC,CAIRGRPNYNEQFF
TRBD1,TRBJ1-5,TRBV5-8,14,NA,TGTGCCAGCAGCCCAGACAGGGAAGGTCAGCCCCAGCATTTT,CASSPDREGQPQHF
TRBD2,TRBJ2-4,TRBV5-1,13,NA,TGCGCCAGCAGGCGAACTAGCGAGTACATTCAGTACTTC,CASRRTSEYIQYF
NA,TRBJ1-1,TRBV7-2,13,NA,TGTGCCAGCAGCCCCTATTTGAACACTGAAGCTTTCTTT,CASSPYLNTEAFF
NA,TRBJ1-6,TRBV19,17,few,TGTGCCAGTAGTTCCATACCAAGAGGGGGGGCCAATTCACCCCTCCACTTT,CASSSIPRGGANSPLHF
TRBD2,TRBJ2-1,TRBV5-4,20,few,TGTGCCAGCAGCCACTACAGGGGACTAGCGGGAGGGAGGATCTACAATGAGCAGTTCTTC,CASSHYRGLAGGRIYNEQFF
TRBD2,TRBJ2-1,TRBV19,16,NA,TGTGCCAGTAGTTCCCCGGGACTAGCGGGAGGCAATGAGCAGTTCTTC,CASSSPGLAGGNEQFF
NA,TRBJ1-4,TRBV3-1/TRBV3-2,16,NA,TGTGCCAGCAGCCAAGATCGGGCAGGGTCAAATGAAAAACTGTTTTTT,CASSQDRAGSNEKLFF
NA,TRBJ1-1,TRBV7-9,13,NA,TGTGCCAGCAGCTTAGACAGGAACACTGAAGCTTTCTTT,CASSLDRNTEAFF
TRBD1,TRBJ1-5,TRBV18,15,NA,TGTGCCAGCTCACTCAACAGGGGCGCAAATCAGCCCCAGCATTTT,CASSLNRGANQPQHF
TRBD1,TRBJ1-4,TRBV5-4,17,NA,TGTGCCAGCAGCCCCGGGACAGGGTTGAAGAAGGATGAAAAACTGTTTTTT,CASSPGTGLKKDEKLFF
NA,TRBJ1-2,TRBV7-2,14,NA,TGTGCCAGCACCCCGGGGGGGTCCCAGTATGGCTACACCTTC,CASTPGGSQYGYTF
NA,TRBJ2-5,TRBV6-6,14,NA,TGTGCCAGCACCCCAACAGGAACCAAGGAGACCCAGTACTTC,CASTPTGTKETQYF
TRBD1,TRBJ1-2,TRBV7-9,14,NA,TGTGCCAGCAGCTCTCAAACAGGGGACTATGGCTACACCTTC,CASSSQTGDYGYTF
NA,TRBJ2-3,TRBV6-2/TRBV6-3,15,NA,TGTGCCAGCAGTTACTCTGGCAGGCACACAGATACGCAGTATTTT,CASSYSGRHTDTQYF
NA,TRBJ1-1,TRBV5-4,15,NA,TGTGCCAGCAGGGACGGCGGGGGGACGGCGACTGAAGCTTTCTTT,CASRDGGGTATEAFF
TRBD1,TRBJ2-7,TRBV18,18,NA,TGTGCCAGCTCACCACTTTTTGAGACAGGGGTGATTCCTCAGGAGCAGTACTTC,CASSPLFETGVIPQEQYF
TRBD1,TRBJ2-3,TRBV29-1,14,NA,TGCAGCCTTATTATGACAGGGGGCACAGATACGCAGTATTTT,CSLIMTGGTDTQYF
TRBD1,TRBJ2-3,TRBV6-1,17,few,TGTGCCAGCAGTGAGTCACCTCCGGGACAGGGTACAGATACGCAGTATTTT,CASSESPPGQGTDTQYF
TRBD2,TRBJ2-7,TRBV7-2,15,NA,TGTGCCAGCAGCTTAGTAGGCGGGAGCGCGTACGAGCAGTACTTC,CASSLVGGSAYEQYF
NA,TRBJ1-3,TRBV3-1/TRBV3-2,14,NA,TGTGCCAGCAGACATTCCCCCTCTGGAAACACCATATATTTT,CASRHSPSGNTIYF
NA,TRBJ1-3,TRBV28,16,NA,TGTGCCAGCAGTCCGGGGGGGGTTGTAAGGGGAAACACCATATATTTT,CASSPGGVVRGNTIYF
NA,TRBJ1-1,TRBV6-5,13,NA,TGTGCCAGCAGTTACCGGGTTGGCACTGAAGCTTTCTTT,CASSYRVGTEAFF
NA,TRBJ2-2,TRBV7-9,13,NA,TGTGCCAGCAGCCCACGGTACACCGGGGAGCTGTTTTTT,CASSPRYTGELFF
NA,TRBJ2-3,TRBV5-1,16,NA,TGCGCCAGCAGCTTGGTCGGGGATGGGGTCGCAGATACGCAGTATTTT,CASSLVGDGVADTQYF